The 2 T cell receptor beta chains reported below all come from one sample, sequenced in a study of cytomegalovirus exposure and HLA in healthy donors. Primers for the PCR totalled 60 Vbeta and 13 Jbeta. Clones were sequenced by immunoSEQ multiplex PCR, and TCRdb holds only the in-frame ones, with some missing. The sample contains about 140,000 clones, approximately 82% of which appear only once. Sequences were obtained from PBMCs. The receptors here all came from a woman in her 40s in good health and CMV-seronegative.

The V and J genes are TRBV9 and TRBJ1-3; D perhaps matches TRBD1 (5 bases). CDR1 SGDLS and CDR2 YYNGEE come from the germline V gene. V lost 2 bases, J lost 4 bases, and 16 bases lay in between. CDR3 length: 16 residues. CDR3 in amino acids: CASSVTGGGSGNTIYF. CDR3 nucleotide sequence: TGTGCCAGCAGCGTCACCGGCGGGGGATCCGGAAACACCATATATTTT.

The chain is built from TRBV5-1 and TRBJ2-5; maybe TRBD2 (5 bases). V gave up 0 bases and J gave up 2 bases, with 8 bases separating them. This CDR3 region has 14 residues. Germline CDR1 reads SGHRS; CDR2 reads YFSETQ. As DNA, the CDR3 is TGCGCCAGCAGCTTGGTCACTAGTCAAGAGACCCAGTACTTC. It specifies CASSLVTSQETQYF.